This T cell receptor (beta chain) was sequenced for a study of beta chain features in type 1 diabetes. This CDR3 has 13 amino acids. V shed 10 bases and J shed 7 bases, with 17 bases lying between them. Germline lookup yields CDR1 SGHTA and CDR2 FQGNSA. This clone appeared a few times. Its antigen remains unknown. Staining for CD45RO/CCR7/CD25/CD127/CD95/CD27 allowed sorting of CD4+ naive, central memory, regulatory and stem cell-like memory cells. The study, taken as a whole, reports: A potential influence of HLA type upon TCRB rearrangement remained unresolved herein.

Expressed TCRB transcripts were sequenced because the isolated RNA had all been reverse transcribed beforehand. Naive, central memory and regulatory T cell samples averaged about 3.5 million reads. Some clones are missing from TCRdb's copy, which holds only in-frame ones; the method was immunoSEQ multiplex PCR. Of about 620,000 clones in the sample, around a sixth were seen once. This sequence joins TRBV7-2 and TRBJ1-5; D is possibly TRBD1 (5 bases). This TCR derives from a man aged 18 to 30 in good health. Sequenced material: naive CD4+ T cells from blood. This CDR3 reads CATRERGGQPQHF. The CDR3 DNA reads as TGTGCCACCCGAGAGAGGGGTGGACAGCCCCAGCATTTT. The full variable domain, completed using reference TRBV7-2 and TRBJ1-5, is GAGVSQSPSNKVTEKGKDVELRCDPISGHTALYWYRQSLGQGLEFLIYFQGNSAPDKSGLPSDRFSAERTGGSVSTLTIQRTQQEDSAVYLCATRERGGQPQHFGDGTRLSIL.